The clone carrying this T cell receptor beta chain was observed a handful of times. No antigen is known for it. Additional DNA sequences in this sample encode the identical CDR3. Using immunoSEQ multiplex PCR, the repertoire was profiled, and TCRdb retains in-frame clones only, with some absent. The sample holds 550,000 to 700,000 clones, approximately 73% seen once. The data were taken from a study of shared clonotypes between healthy human individuals. General study points: Non-shared clonotypes showed lower generation probabilities than clonotypes common to all four donors.

Per germline, CDR1 SGHRS and CDR2 YFSETQ. This CDR3 spans 15 amino acids. V was shortened by 5 bases and J by 1 base, with 13 bases between the two germline ends. The chain has TRBV5-1 and TRBJ2-1; D may be TRBD2 (6 bases). The sequencing sample was made of memory CD4+ T cells sorted from blood. Stated subset: CD45RA-negative fraction. The receptor comes from a woman in her twenties or thirties in good health. The CDR3 loop reads CASSQDRGSYNEQFF. CDR3 coding DNA: TGCGCCAGCAGTCAAGACCGGGGGTCCTACAATGAGCAGTTCTTC.